This passage covers 26 T cell receptor beta chains from one sample sequenced in a study of monozygotic twins with inflammatory bowel disease (dated by TCRdb to about 2019). Libraries were prepared through 5' RACE. Sequencer: Illumina HiSeq 2500. Following reprocessing of the reads by TCRdb, the data hold one row per CDR3 protein sequence and no DNA is available. The table for this sample shows 80,000 or so distinct CDR3 sequences. The ten largest account for approximately 7.4% of the sample. Material for sequencing was blood. The receptors shown here come from a human donor with ulcerative colitis or Crohn's disease, or a healthy co-twin of an affected twin (not recorded which).

The V call is TRBV7-6, the J call TRBJ2-7; checking the TCRdb D call of TRBD1 is not possible without DNA. Germline lookup yields CDR1 SGHVS and CDR2 FNYEAQ. This CDR3 has 15 amino acids. The CDR3 sequence is CASSLGGQGGYEQYF. The whole variable domain, filled in from reference TRBV7-6 and TRBJ2-7, reads GAGVSQSPRYKVTKRGQDVALRCDPISGHVSLYWYRQALGQGPEFLTYFNYEAQQDKSGLPNDRFSAERPEGSISTLTIQRTEQRDSAMYRCASSLGGQGGYEQYFGPGTRLTVT.

This chain links TRBV9 with TRBJ2-5. Per germline, CDR1 SGDLS and CDR2 YYNGEE. The CDR3 loop spans 13 amino acids. The CDR3 spells CASSSNYLETQYF.

The genes are TRBV7-3 and TRBJ1-1; there is no DNA to check the TCRdb D call of TRBD1. The CDR3 loop spans 13 amino acids. Germline values: CDR1 SGHTA, CDR2 FQGTGA. CDR3 protein: CASSPGHFTEAFF. Combining the CDR3 with reference TRBV7-3 and TRBJ1-1 gives the whole variable domain GAGVSQTPSNKVTEKGKYVELRCDPISGHTALYWYRQSLGQGPEFLIYFQGTGAADDSGLPNDRFFAVRPEGSVSTLKIQRTERGDSAVYLCASSPGHFTEAFFGQGTRLTVV.

The chain recombines TRBV20-1 with TRBJ2-3; the TCRdb call, TRBD1, lacks DNA for checking. Germline V gene data show CDR1 as DFQATT and CDR2 as SNEGSKA (reference sequence). CDR3 length equals 16 residues. The CDR3 region is CSARELLGGKTDTQYF.

The genes are TRBV5-1 and TRBJ2-3. The CDR3 totals 15 residues. Germline CDR1 reads SGHRS; CDR2 reads YFSETQ. The CDR3 spells CASSLGGWDTDTQYF.

The genes are TRBV7-9 and TRBJ1-1. The CDR3 loop spans 13 amino acids. Germline loops: CDR1 SEHNR, CDR2 FQNEAQ (reference sequence). The chain's CDR3 is CASSLSGVTEAFF.

The rearrangement uses TRBV5-5 and TRBJ1-5; the TCRdb D gene call, TRBD1, has no DNA to confirm it. The CDR3 is 16 amino acids. Germline CDR1 is SGHKS and CDR2 is YYEKEE (reference sequence). CDR3 residues: CASSLDSGNRWQPQHF. Looking up the rest from reference TRBV5-5 and TRBJ1-5 gives the full variable domain: DAGVTQSPTHLIKTRGQQVTLRCSPISGHKSVSWYQQVLGQGPQFIFQYYEKEERGRGNFPDRFSARQFPNYSSELNVNALLLGDSALYLCASSLDSGNRWQPQHFGDGTRLSIL.

The chain links TRBV7-6 to TRBJ2-2. The CDR3 is made up of 16 amino acids. The germline gives CDR1 SGHVS, CDR2 FNYEAQ. The CDR3 reads CAVVSHVTSNTGELFF.

V is TRBV5-6 and J is TRBJ2-1. Germline-derived CDR1 and CDR2 are SGHDT and YYEEEE. The CDR3 consists of 14 residues. The CDR3: CASSLYVGDNEQFF.

The chain couples TRBV10-3 to TRBJ2-7. The CDR3 covers 11 residues. CDR1 is ENHRY, CDR2 SYGVKD, per germline. The CDR3 spells CAISFLGEQYF.

The rearrangement joins TRBV20-1 to TRBJ2-3; the D call of TRBD2 rests on TCRdb alone, since no DNA is present to check it. The CDR3 spans 16 residues. CDR1 is DFQATT and CDR2 is SNEGSKA in the germline V gene (reference sequence). The CDR3 spells CSARDSRGALRDTQYF.

The chain links TRBV7-3 to TRBJ1-1. The CDR3 is made up of 13 amino acids. In germline, CDR1 is SGHTA, CDR2 FQGTGA. CDR3 amino acids: CASSPESNTEAFF.

The CDR3 is CAISEGTRGDNEQFF. V is TRBV10-3 and J is TRBJ2-1; TCRdb selects TRBD1, and the lack of DNA leaves this call unchecked. In germline, CDR1 is ENHRY, CDR2 SYGVKD. The CDR3 is 15 residues long.

The V call is TRBV11-2, the J call TRBJ2-7; TCRdb's assignment of TRBD1 cannot be checked, as there is no DNA. The CDR3 loop spans 16 amino acids. Germline CDR1 is SGHAT and CDR2 is FQNNGV. CDR3: CASSLGVGTTVYEQYF.

The chain's CDR3 is CASSSGRNNEKLFF. J is TRBJ1-4 and V is TRBV5-1. The CDR3 is 14 residues long. Germline assignment: CDR1 SGHRS and CDR2 YFSETQ. Full variable domain (rest looked up from reference TRBV5-1 and TRBJ1-4): KAGVTQTPRYLIKTRGQQVTLSCSPISGHRSVSWYQQTPGQGLQFLFEYFSETQRNKGNFPGRFSGRQFSNSRSEMNVSTLELGDSALYLCASSSGRNNEKLFFGSGTQLSVL.

The V and J genes are TRBV6-4 and TRBJ2-1. There are 14 residues in the CDR3. Germline V CDR1 and CDR2: MRHNA, SNTAGT. CDR3 loop: CASSDHRNVNEQFF.

This CDR3 is CAISGQGAEETQYF. The chain links TRBV10-3 to TRBJ2-5; there is no DNA to check the TCRdb D call of TRBD1. CDR1 is ENHRY and CDR2 is SYGVKD in the germline V gene. The CDR3 has 14 residues.

This chain uses TRBV5-1 with TRBJ1-3. The CDR3 totals 15 residues. Germline V gene lookup returns CDR1 SGHRS and CDR2 YFSETQ. The CDR3 loop reads CASSFDSSSGNTIYF.

The chain employs TRBV5-6 and TRBJ2-7; without DNA, the TCRdb call of TRBD1 cannot be checked. Germline loops: CDR1 SGHDT, CDR2 YYEEEE. This CDR3 region has 16 residues. This chain's CDR3 is CASSPMTGTGSYEQYF.

V gene TRBV6-5 combines with J gene TRBJ1-1; with no DNA, the TCRdb D assignment of TRBD1 cannot be verified. This CDR3 is 13 amino acids long. CDR1 and CDR2 (germline): MNHEY, SVGAGI. CDR3 loop: CASSYQGETEAFF.

This rearrangement joins TRBV18 to TRBJ1-1; TCRdb selects TRBD1, and the lack of DNA leaves this call unchecked. This CDR3 comprises 15 residues. The germline V gene has CDR1 KGHSH and CDR2 LQKENI. The CDR3 loop reads CASSPRQGVNTEAFF.

J is TRBJ1-1 and V is TRBV20-1. The CDR3 contains 11 residues. Germline loops: CDR1 DFQATT, CDR2 SNEGSKA (reference sequence). CDR3 sequence: CSARAITEAFF.

This chain joins TRBV5-6 and TRBJ2-5; the D call of TRBD1 rests on TCRdb alone, since no DNA is present to check it. Germline assignment: CDR1 SGHDT and CDR2 YYEEEE. CDR3 length: 14 residues. This CDR3 is CASSPRRGLETQYF.

The CDR3 region is CASSAGQGSETQYF. The V and J genes are TRBV5-1 and TRBJ2-5; without DNA, the TCRdb call of TRBD1 cannot be checked. In germline, CDR1 is SGHRS, CDR2 YFSETQ. CDR3 length: 14 amino acids.

The chain recombines TRBV18 with TRBJ1-4; TCRdb selects TRBD1, and the lack of DNA leaves this call unchecked. Germline V gene lookup returns CDR1 KGHSH and CDR2 LQKENI. The CDR3 runs to 13 residues. The CDR3: CASSPAPGEKLFF.

J is TRBJ1-1 and V is TRBV7-2; TCRdb returns TRBD1, unconfirmable since there is no DNA. CDR1 and CDR2 (germline): SGHTA, FQGNSA. The CDR3 runs 12 residues. CDR3 loop: CASSLLTVEAFF.